Listed here is a single T cell receptor beta chain. This sample is drawn from a study of CD8+CD57+ T cells in acquired aplastic anemia. Patients selected for sequencing had displayed CD8+CD57+ cell expansion by flow cytometry. Template material for TCR beta VDJ and CDR3 profiling consisted of genomic DNA. TCRdb analysed the reads with MiXCR anew, one entry per CDR3 protein. Here the sample spans roughly 200,000 distinct CDR3 sequences, 63% being singletons. This clonotype was sampled from a human donor with aplastic anemia. What was sequenced was sorted CD4+, CD8+, or CD8+CD57+ T cells (not recorded which) from PBMCs.

Here the CDR3 reads CSARDYREPDTQYF. CDR3 sequence (DNA): TGCAGTGCTAGAGATTACAGGGAGCCAGATACGCAGTATTTT. This sequence joins TRBV20-1 and TRBJ2-3; D possibly corresponds to TRBD1 (6 bases). The V gene's germline CDR1 is DFQATT and CDR2 SNEGSKA (reference sequence). Trimming cost V 0 bases and J 4 bases, with 11 bases left between them. The CDR3 contains 14 residues.